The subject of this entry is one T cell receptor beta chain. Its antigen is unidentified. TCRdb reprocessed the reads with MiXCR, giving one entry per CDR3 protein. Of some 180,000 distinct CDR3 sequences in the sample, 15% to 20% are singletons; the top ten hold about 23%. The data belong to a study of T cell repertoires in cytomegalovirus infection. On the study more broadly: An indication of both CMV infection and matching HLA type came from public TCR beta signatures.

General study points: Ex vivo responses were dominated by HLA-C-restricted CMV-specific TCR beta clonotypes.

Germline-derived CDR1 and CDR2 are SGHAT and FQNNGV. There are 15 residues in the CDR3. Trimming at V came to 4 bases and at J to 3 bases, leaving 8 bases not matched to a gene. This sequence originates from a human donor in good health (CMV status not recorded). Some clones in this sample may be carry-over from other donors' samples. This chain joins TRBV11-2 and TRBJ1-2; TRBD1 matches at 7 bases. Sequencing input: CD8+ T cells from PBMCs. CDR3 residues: CASSSGGGRDYGYTF. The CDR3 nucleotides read TGTGCCAGCAGCTCAGGGGGGGGACGAGACTATGGCTACACCTTC.